The rows below give T cell receptor beta chains drawn from one sample of a study of blood T cell repertoires in COVID-19. TCRdb keeps only in-frame clones here, not all; method: immunoSEQ multiplex PCR. This table has 200,000 to 250,000 clones, around 88% appearing once. Sequences were obtained from peripheral blood. These receptor sequences come from a woman aged 25 to 39 who had recovered from COVID-19. The CDR3 runs from the conserved cysteine through the conserved F or W. A D gene is named only where the DNA matches it firmly. Size values are once, few and many counts, or a class for expanded clones, and some rows have none.

>TRBV6-5|-|TRBJ1-2|once
TGTGCCAGCAGTTACTCGAGCGGCGGGACGGGCTATGGCTACACCTTC
CASSYSSGGTGYGYTF
>TRBV7-9|-|TRBJ2-2|once
TGTGCCAGCAGCTTAGCGCACGGGACACAACGGAACACCGGGGAGCTGTTTTTT
CASSLAHGTQRNTGELFF
>TRBV7-6|TRBD1|TRBJ2-1|-
TGTGCCAGCAGCCCCGGGCGCGGACAGGGGAGCAATGAGCAGTTCTTC
CASSPGRGQGSNEQFF
>TRBV5-1|TRBD1|TRBJ1-2|-
TGCGCCAGCAGCTTGGGTCCGGGACAGGACTATGGCTACACCTTC
CASSLGPGQDYGYTF
>TRBV2|-|TRBJ1-1|-
TGTGCCAGCAGTGGGGACTTGAACACTGAAGCTTTCTTT
CASSGDLNTEAFF
>TRBV5-4|-|TRBJ2-2|-
TGTGCCAGCAGCTTGGCCCGGGTCGGGAACACCGGGGAGCTGTTTTTT
CASSLARVGNTGELFF
>TRBV19|TRBD1|TRBJ1-6|-
TGTGCCAGTAGTAGTAGGGACAGGGGAAACAATTCACCCCTCCACTTT
CASSSRDRGNNSPLHF
>TRBV27|-|TRBJ1-2|-
TGTGCCAGCAATCCGGCAGGTAGTAACTATGGCTACACCTTC
CASNPAGSNYGYTF
>TRBV5-1|-|TRBJ1-1|-
TGCGCCAGCAGCTTAACACAGGAGACTGAAGCTTTCTTT
CASSLTQETEAFF
>TRBV2|TRBD2|TRBJ2-5|-
TGTGCCAGCAGTAATAGCGGGGGGGCCAAGGAGGAGACCCAGTACTTC
CASSNSGGAKEETQYF
>TRBV24-1|TRBD1|TRBJ2-5|-
TGTGCCACCAGTGATCCGGGGACAGGGCAAGAGACCCAGTACTTC
CATSDPGTGQETQYF
>TRBV14|TRBD1|TRBJ1-3|-
TGTGCCAGCAGCGGACAGGGTCTAGTCGGAAACACCATATATTTT
CASSGQGLVGNTIYF
>TRBV3-1/TRBV3-2|TRBD2|TRBJ2-7|-
TGTGCCAGCAGCCAGTCTAGCGGGGCCGAGGGGGAGCAGTACTTC
CASSQSSGAEGEQYF
>TRBV10-3|-|TRBJ2-1|-
TGTGCCATCAGAGGACTATTATACAATGAGCAGTTCTTC
CAIRGLLYNEQFF
>TRBV19|TRBD1|TRBJ1-6|-
TGTGCCAGTACCGCGACCCAGGGGGCATCACCCCTCCACTTT
CASTATQGASPLHF
>TRBV4-3|-|TRBJ1-5|-
TGCGCCAGCAGCCAACAGATTGCTCAGCCCCAGCATTTT
CASSQQIAQPQHF
>TRBV6-5|-|TRBJ1-1|-
TGTGCCACCACCCCGGGGTATACTGAAGCTTTCTTT
CATTPGYTEAFF
>TRBV4-3|TRBD2|TRBJ2-2|few
TGCGCCAGCAGCCAAGAAGTGGCTAGCGGGGGGACCGGGGAGCTGTTTTTT
CASSQEVASGGTGELFF
>TRBV5-4|TRBD1|TRBJ1-4|few
TGTGCCAGCAGCCCTGACAGGGTGTCTGAAAAACTGTTTTTT
CASSPDRVSEKLFF
>TRBV7-9|TRBD1|TRBJ1-1|-
TGTGCCAGCAGCTTTCGACAGGGGGCGAGCACTGAAGCTTTCTTT
CASSFRQGASTEAFF
>TRBV18|-|TRBJ2-1|-
TGTGCCAGCTCACACCGGGAAAATGAGCAGTTCTTC
CASSHRENEQFF
>TRBV6-2/TRBV6-3|TRBD2|TRBJ2-7|-
TGTGCCAGCAGTTCTTTAGCGGGGGCGAGCGAGCAGTACTTC
CASSSLAGASEQYF
>TRBV10-3|TRBD1|TRBJ1-6|-
TGTGCCATCAGCGCCGGGACAGGGAACTCACCCCTCCACTTT
CAISAGTGNSPLHF
>TRBV14|-|TRBJ2-2|few
TGTGCCAGCAGCGTAGTATTGACCGGGGAGCTGTTTTTT
CASSVVLTGELFF
>TRBV9|-|TRBJ2-1|-
TGTGCCAGCAGCGTATTGGTGATGGGGGGTGAGCAGTTCTTC
CASSVLVMGGEQFF
>TRBV4-1|-|TRBJ1-3|-
TGCGCCAGCAGCCAAGATTTGGTATCGAACACCCTCGCTGGAAACACCATATATTTT
CASSQDLVSNTLAGNTIYF
>TRBV10-3|TRBD1|TRBJ1-2|-
TGTGCCACCGGGACAGCTACTAACTATGGCTACACCTTC
CATGTATNYGYTF
>TRBV5-1|TRBD1|TRBJ2-7|-
TGCGCCAGCAGCCCCCCCGACAGGGGCTACGAGCAGTACTTC
CASSPPDRGYEQYF
>TRBV15|TRBD2|TRBJ2-7|once
TGTGCCACCAGCAGAGACCCGGGAGGGGGAGACGAGCAGTACTTC
CATSRDPGGGDEQYF
>TRBV6-5|-|TRBJ2-2|-
TGTGCCAGCAGGAGGATAGGTGCGACCGGGGAGCTGTTTTTT
CASRRIGATGELFF
>TRBV15|-|TRBJ2-7|-
TGTGCCACCAGCAGAGATAGAGGGGGCGAGCAGTACTTC
CATSRDRGGEQYF